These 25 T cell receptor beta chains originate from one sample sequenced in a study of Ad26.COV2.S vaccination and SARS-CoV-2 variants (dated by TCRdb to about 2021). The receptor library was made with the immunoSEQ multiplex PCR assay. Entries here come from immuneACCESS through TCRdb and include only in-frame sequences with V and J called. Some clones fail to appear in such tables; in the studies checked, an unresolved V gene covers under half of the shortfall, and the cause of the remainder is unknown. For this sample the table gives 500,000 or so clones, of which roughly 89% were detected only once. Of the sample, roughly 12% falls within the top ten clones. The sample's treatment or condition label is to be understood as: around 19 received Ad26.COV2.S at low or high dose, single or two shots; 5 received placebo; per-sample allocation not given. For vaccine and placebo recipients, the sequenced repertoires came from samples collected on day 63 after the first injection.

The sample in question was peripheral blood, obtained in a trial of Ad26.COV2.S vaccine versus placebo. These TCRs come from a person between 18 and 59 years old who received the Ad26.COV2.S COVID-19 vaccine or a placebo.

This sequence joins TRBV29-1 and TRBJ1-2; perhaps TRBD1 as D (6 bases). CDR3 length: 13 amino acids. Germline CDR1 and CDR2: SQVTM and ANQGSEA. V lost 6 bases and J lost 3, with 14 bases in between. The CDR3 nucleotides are TGCAGCGTGGGAGACAGGTACGACTATGGCTACACCTTC. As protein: CSVGDRYDYGYTF.

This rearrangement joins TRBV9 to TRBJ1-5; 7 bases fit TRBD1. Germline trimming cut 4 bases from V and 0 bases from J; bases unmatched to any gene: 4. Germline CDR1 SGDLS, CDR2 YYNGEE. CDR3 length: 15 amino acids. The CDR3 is CASSRGQFSNQPQHF. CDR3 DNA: TGTGCCAGCAGCAGGGGACAGTTTAGCAATCAGCCCCAGCATTTT.

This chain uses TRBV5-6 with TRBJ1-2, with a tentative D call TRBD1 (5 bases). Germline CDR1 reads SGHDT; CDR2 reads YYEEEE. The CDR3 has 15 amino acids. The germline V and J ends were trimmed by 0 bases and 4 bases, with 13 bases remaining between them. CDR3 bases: TGTGCCAGCAGCTTGGCCGGGGCAGGGAGCTATGGCTACACCTTC. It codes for CASSLAGAGSYGYTF.

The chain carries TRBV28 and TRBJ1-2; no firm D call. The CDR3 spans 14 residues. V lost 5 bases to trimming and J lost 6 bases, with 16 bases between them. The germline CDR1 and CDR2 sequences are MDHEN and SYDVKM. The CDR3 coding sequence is TGTGCCAGCAGTCCCCGGGGAGGCCTACATGGCTACACCTTC. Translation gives CASSPRGGLHGYTF.

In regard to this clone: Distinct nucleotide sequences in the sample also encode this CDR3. This CDR3 reads CASSPGGSNQPQHF. In DNA form, the CDR3 reads TGTGCCAGCTCGCCTGGGGGGAGCAATCAGCCCCAGCATTTT. The genes are TRBV18 and TRBJ1-5; TRBD1 might be the D (5 bases). Germline CDR1 and CDR2: KGHSH and LQKENI. This CDR3 has 14 residues. V dropped 6 bases and J dropped 1 base, with 10 bases sitting between them.

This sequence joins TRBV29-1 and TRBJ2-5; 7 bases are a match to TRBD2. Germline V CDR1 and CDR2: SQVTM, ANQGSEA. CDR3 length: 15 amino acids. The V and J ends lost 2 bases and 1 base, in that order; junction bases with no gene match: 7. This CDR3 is CSVELLAGFQETQYF. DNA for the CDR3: TGCAGCGTTGAATTATTAGCGGGCTTCCAAGAGACCCAGTACTTC.

CDR3 bases: TGTGCCAGCAACTTACCCGACAGGAACACTGAAGCTTTCTTT. Protein product: CASNLPDRNTEAFF. The chain couples TRBV5-4 to TRBJ1-1, with D possibly being TRBD1 (5 bases). The V gene lost 6 bases and the J gene lost 1 base, with 13 bases spanning the gap. From germline, CDR1 is SGHNT and CDR2 YYREEE (reference sequence). The CDR3 extends over 14 amino acids.

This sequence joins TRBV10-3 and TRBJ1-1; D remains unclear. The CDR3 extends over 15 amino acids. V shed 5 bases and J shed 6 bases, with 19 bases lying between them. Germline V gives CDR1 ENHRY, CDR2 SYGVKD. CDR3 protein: CAISTGRDIRAEAFF. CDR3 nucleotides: TGTGCCATCAGTACCGGACGGGATATTAGGGCTGAAGCTTTCTTT.

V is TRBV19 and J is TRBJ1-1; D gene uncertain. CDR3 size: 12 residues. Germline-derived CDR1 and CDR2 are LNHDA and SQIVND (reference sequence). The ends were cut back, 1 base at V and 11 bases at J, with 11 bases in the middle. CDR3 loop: CASSIGTQRAFF. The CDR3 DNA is TGTGCCAGTAGTATAGGGACCCAGAGGGCTTTCTTT.

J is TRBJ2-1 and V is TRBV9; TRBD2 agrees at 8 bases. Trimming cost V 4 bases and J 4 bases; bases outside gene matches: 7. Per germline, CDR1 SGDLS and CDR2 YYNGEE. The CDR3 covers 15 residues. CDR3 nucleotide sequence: TGTGCCAGCAGCCCCCCGGGACTAGGATACAATGAGCAGTTCTTC. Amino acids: CASSPPGLGYNEQFF.

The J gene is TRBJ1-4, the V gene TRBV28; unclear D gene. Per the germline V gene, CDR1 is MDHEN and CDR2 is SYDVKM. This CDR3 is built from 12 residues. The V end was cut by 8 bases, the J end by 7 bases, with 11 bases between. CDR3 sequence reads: CASCLRGEKLFF. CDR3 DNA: TGTGCCAGCTGCCTCCGAGGTGAAAAACTGTTTTTT.

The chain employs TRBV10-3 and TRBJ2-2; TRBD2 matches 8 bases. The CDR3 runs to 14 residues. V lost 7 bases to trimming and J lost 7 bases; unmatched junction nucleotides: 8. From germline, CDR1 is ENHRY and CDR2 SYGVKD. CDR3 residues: CAINSGKGHGELFF. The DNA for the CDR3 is TGTGCCATCAATAGCGGGAAGGGTCACGGGGAGCTGTTTTTT.

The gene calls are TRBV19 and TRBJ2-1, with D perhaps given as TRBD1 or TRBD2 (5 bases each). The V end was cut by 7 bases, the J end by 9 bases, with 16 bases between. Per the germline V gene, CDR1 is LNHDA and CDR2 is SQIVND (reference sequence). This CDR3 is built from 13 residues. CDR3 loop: CASTARPGAEQFF. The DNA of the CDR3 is TGTGCCAGTACCGCTAGGCCCGGGGCTGAGCAGTTCTTC. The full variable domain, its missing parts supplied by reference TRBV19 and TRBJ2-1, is DGGITQSPKYLFRKEGQNVTLSCEQNLNHDAMYWYRQDPGQGLRLIYYSQIVNDFQKGDIAEGYSVSREKKESFPLTVTSAQKNPTAFYLCASTARPGAEQFFGPGTRLTVL.

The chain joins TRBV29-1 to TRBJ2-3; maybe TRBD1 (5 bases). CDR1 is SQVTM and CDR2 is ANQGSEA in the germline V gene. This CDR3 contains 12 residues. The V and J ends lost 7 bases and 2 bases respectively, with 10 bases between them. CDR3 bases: TGCAGCGGGTCGACAGTCACAGATACGCAGTATTTT. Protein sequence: CSGSTVTDTQYF.

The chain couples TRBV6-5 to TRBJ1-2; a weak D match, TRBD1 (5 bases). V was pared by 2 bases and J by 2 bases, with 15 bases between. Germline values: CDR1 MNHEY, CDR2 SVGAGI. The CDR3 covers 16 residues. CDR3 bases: TGTGCCAGCAGTTACCTGACAGCCCATACCAACTATGGCTACACCTTC. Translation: CASSYLTAHTNYGYTF.

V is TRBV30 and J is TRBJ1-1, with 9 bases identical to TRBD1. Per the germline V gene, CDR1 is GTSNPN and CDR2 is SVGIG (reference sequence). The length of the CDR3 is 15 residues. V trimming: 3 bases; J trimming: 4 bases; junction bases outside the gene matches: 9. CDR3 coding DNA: TGTGCCTGGAGCCGGACAGGGGTAAGGGGCACTGAAGCTTTCTTT. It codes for CAWSRTGVRGTEAFF.

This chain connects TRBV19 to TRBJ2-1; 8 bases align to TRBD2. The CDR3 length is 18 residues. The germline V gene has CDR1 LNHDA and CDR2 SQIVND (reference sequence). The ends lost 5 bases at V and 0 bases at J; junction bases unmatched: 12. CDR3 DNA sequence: TGTGCCAGTAGTTACCTAAGGACTAGCAGAAGCTCCTACAATGAGCAGTTCTTC. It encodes CASSYLRTSRSSYNEQFF.

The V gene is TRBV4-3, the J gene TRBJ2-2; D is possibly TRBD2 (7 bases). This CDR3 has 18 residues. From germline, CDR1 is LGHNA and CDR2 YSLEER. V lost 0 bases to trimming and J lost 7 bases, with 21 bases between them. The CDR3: CASSQDFSGGLMGGELFF. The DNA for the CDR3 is TGCGCCAGCAGCCAAGATTTTTCCGGGGGGCTGATGGGCGGGGAGCTGTTTTTT.

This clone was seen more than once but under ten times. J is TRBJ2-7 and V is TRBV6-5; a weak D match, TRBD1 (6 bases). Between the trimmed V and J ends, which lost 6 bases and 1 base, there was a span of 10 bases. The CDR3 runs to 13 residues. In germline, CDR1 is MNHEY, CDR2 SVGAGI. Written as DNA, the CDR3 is TGTGCCAGCAGGCGACAGGCTTCCTACGAGCAGTACTTC. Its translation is CASRRQASYEQYF.

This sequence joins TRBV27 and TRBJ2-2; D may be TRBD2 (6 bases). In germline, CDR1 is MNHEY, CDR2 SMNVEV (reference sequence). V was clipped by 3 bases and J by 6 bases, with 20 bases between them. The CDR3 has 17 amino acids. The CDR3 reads CASSLVSLATMAGELFF. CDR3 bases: TGTGCCAGCAGTTTGGTTAGCCTAGCGACTATGGCCGGGGAGCTGTTTTTT.

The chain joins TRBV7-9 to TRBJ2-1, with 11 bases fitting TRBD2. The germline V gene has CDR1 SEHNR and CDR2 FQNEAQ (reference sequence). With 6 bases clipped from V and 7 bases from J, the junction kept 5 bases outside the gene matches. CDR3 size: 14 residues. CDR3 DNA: TGTGCCAGCAGTTCGGGACTAGCGGTTAATGAGCAGTTCTTC. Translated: CASSSGLAVNEQFF.

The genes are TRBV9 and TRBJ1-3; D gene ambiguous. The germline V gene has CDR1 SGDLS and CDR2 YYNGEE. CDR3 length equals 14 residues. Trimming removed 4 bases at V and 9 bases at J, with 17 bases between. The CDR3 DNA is TGTGCCAGCAGCCCCGCCGGGGTGGCGACCACCATATATTTT. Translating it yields CASSPAGVATTIYF.

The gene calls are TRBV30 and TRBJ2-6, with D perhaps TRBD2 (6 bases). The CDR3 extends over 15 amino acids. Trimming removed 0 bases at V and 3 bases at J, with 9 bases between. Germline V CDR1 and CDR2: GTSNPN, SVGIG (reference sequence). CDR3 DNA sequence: TGTGCCTGGAGTGTGGGGGGACTTGGGGCCAACGTCCTGACTTTC. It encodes CAWSVGGLGANVLTF. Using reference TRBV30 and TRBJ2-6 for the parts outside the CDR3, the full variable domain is SQTIHQWPATLVQPVGSPLSLECTVEGTSNPNLYWYRQAAGRGLQLLFYSVGIGQISSEVPQNLSASRPQDRQFILSSKKLLLSDSGFYLCAWSVGGLGANVLTFGAGSRLTVL.

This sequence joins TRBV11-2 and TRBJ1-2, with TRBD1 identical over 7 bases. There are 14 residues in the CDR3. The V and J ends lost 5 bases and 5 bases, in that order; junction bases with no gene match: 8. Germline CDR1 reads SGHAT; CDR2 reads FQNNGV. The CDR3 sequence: CASSPGQAGYGYTF. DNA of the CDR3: TGTGCCAGCAGCCCCGGACAGGCGGGTTATGGCTACACCTTC.

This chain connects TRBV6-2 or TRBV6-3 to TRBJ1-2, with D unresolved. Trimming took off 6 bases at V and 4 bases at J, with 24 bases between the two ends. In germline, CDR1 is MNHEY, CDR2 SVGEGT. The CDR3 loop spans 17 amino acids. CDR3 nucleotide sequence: TGTGCCAGCAGCCGAACTACTCCCGCTAAAGGGAGCTATGGCTACACCTTC. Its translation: CASSRTTPAKGSYGYTF.